This T cell receptor (beta chain) emerged from a study of T cell responses to AZD1222 COVID-19 vaccine. Study in general: Second doses at about 4 or about 12 weeks were pooled.

Study-wide findings and caveats: Spike-wide coverage was observed for vaccine-associated CD4 TCRs, with dominant responses at 160-218 and 743-854. Sampling captured repertoires only after the peak T cell response.

From germline, CDR1 is SGHRS and CDR2 YFSETQ. Germline trimming cut 0 bases from V and 1 base from J; bases unmatched to any gene: 2. The CDR3 consists of 15 residues. A note on this clone: The target antigen is unknown.

Sequenced by immunoSEQ multiplex PCR; TCRdb stores in-frame clones only, minus some. The sample has tens of thousands of clones, around 86% seen once. The chain couples TRBV5-1 to TRBJ1-1; 8 nucleotides align to TRBD1. This receptor was identified in an adult in good health. The source was peripheral blood, collected on day 0 of AZD1222 vaccination. Here the CDR3 DNA reads TGCGCCAGCAGCTTGGCCCAGGGGGCGAACACTGAAGCTTTCTTT. This translates into CASSLAQGANTEAFF.